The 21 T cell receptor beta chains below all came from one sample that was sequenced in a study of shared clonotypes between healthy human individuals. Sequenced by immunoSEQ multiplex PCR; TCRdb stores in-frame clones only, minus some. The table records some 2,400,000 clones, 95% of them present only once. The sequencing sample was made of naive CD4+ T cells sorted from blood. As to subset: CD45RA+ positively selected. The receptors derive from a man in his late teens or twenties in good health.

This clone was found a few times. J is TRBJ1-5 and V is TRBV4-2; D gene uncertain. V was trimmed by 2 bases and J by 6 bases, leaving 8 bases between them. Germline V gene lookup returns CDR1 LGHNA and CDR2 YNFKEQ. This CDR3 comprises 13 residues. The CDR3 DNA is TGTGCCAGCAGCCAAAATCGGCTTCAGCCCCAGCATTTT. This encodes CASSQNRLQPQHF.

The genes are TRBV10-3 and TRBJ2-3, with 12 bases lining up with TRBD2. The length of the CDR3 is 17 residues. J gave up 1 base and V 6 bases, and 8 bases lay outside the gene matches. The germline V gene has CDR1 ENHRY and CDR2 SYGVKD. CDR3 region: CAIRRTSGAPGTDTQYF. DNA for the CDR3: TGTGCCATCAGGAGGACTAGCGGGGCCCCCGGCACAGATACGCAGTATTTT.

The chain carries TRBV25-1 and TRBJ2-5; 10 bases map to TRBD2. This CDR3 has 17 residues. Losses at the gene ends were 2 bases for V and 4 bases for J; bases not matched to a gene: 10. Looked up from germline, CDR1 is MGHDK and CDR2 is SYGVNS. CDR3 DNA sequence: TGTGCCAGCAGTGAACGGGCTAGCGGGGGCCTTCGAGAGACCCAGTACTTC. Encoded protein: CASSERASGGLRETQYF.

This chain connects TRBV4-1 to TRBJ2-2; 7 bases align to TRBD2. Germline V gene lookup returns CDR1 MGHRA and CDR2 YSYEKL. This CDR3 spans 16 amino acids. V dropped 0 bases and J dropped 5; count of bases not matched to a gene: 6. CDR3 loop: CASSQEWPAGTGELFF. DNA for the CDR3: TGCGCCAGCAGCCAAGAATGGCCAGCGGGGACCGGGGAGCTGTTTTTT.

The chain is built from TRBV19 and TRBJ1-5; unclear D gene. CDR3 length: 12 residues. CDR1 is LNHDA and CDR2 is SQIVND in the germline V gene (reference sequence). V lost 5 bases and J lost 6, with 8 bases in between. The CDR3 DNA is TGTGCCAGTAGTCTACCGCTTCAGCCCCAGCATTTT. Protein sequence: CASSLPLQPQHF.

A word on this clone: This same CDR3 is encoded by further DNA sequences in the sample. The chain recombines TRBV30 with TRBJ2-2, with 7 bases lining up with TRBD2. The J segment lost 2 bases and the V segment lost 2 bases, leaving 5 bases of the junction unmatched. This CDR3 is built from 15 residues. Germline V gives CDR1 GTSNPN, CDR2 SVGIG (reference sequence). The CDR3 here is CAWSRAGSNTGELFF. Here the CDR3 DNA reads TGTGCCTGGAGTAGAGCGGGGTCCAACACCGGGGAGCTGTTTTTT. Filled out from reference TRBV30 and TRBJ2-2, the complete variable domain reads SQTIHQWPATLVQPVGSPLSLECTVEGTSNPNLYWYRQAAGRGLQLLFYSVGIGQISSEVPQNLSASRPQDRQFILSSKKLLLSDSGFYLCAWSRAGSNTGELFFGEGSRLTVL.

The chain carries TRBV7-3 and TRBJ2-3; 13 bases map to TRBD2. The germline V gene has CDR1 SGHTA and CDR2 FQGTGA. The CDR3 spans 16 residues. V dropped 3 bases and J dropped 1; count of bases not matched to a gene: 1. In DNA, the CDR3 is TGTGCCAGCAGCTTCGGACTAGCGGGGGGCACAGATACGCAGTATTTT. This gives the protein CASSFGLAGGTDTQYF. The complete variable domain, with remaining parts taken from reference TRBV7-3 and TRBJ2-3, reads GAGVSQTPSNKVTEKGKYVELRCDPISGHTALYWYRQSLGQGPEFLIYFQGTGAADDSGLPNDRFFAVRPEGSVSTLKIQRTERGDSAVYLCASSFGLAGGTDTQYFGPGTRLTVL.

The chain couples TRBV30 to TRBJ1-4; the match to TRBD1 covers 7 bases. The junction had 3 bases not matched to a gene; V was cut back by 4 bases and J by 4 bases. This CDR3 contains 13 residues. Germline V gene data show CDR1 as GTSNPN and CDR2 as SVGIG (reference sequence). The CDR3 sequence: CAWTGQHNEKLFF. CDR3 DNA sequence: TGTGCCTGGACGGGACAGCATAATGAAAAACTGTTTTTT.

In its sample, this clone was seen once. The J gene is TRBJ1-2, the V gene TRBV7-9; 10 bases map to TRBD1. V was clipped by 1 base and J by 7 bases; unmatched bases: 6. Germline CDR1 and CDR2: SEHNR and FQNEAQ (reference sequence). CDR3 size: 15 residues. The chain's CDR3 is CASSLDGWTGGGYTF. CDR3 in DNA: TGTGCCAGCAGCTTAGATGGTTGGACAGGGGGTGGCTACACCTTC.

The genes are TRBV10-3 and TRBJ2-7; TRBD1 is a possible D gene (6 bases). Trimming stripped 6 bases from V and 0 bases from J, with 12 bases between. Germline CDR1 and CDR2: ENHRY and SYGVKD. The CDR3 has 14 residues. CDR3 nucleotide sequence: TGTGCCATCAGCTATCAGGGGACCTCCTACGAGCAGTACTTC. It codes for CAISYQGTSYEQYF.

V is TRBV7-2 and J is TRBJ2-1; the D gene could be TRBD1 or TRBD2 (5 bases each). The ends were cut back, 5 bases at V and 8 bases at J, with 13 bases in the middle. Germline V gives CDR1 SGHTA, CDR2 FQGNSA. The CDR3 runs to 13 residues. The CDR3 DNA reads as TGTGCCAGCAGCCTCGTTCGGGGCGATGAGCAGTTCTTC. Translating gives CASSLVRGDEQFF.

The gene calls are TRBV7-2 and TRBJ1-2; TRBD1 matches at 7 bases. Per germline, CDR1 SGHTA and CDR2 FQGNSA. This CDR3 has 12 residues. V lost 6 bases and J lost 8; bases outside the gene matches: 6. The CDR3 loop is CASSRQGWGYTF. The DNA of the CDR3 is TGTGCCAGCAGTCGACAGGGATGGGGCTACACCTTC. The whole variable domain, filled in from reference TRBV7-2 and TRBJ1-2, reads GAGVSQSPSNKVTEKGKDVELRCDPISGHTALYWYRQSLGQGLEFLIYFQGNSAPDKSGLPSDRFSAERTGGSVSTLTIQRTQQEDSAVYLCASSRQGWGYTFGSGTRLTVV.

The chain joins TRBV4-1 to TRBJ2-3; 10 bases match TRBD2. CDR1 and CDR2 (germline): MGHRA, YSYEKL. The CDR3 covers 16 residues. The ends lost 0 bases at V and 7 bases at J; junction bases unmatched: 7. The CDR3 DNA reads TGCGCCAGCAGCCAAGACGCTAGCGGGGGTCCTAATACGCAGTATTTT. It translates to CASSQDASGGPNTQYF.

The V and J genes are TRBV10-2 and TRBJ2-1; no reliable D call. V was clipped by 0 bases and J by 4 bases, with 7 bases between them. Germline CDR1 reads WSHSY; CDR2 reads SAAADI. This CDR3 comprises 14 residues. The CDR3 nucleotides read TGCGCCAGCAGTGAGTCGGCTAAATACAATGAGCAGTTCTTC. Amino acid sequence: CASSESAKYNEQFF.

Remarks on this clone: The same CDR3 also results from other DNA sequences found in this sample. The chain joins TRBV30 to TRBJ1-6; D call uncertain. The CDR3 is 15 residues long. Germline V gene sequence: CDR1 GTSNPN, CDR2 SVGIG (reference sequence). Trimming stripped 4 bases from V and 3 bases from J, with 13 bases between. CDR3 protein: CAWKHSPIYNSPLHF. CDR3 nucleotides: TGTGCCTGGAAACATTCCCCTATCTATAATTCACCCCTCCACTTT.

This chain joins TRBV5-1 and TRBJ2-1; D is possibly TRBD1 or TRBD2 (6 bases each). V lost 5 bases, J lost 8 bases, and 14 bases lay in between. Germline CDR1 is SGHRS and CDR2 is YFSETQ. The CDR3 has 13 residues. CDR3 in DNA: TGCGCCAGCAGAAACGGGGGCCTGGATGAGCAGTTCTTC. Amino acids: CASRNGGLDEQFF.

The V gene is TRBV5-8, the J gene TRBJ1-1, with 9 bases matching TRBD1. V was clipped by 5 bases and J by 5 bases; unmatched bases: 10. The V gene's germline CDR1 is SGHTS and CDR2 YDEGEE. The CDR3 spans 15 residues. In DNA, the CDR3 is TGTGCCAGCAGTCCCGGGACAGGGATGGATACTGAAGCTTTCTTT. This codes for CASSPGTGMDTEAFF.

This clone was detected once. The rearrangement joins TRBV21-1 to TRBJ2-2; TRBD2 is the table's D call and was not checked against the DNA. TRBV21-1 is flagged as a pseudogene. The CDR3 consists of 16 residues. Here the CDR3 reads CASSPIGVLNTGELFF. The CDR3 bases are TGTGCCAGCAGCCCGATCGGGGTCTTGAACACCGGGGAGCTGTTTTTT.

The CDR3 sequence: CASSQTGVETQYF. In nucleotides, the CDR3 is TGTGCCAGCAGCCAGACAGGGGTAGAGACCCAGTACTTC. The V and J genes are TRBV2 and TRBJ2-5; 8 bases are shared with TRBD1. Germline loops: CDR1 SNHLY, CDR2 FYNNEI. The CDR3 runs to 13 residues. V was clipped by 6 bases and J by 4 bases; unmatched bases: 4.

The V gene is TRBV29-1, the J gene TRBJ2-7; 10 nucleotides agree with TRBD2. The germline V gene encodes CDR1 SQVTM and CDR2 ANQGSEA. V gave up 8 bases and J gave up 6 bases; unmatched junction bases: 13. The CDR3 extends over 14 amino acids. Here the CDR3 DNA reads TGCAGCATCTTGCCTAGCGGGGGATTGCTCGAGCAGTACTTC. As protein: CSILPSGGLLEQYF.

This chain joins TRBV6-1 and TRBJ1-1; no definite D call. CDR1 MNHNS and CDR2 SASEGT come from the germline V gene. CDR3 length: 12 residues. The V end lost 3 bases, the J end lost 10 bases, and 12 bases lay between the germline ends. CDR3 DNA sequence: TGTGCCAGCAGTGATATGAGGTGGGGAGCTTTCTTT. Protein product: CASSDMRWGAFF.